Each of the 26 T cell receptor beta chains below was sequenced from the same sample in a study of blood T cell repertoires in COVID-19. TCRdb's copy holds only in-frame clones and misses some; the assay was immunoSEQ multiplex PCR. Altogether about 66,000 clones are present, 88% being singletons, with the ten largest covering over 5%. Specimen: peripheral blood. The receptors were sampled from a woman aged 70 to 79 with acute or convalescent COVID-19.

The chain uses TRBV5-1 and TRBJ1-6, with D perhaps TRBD1 (6 bases). The CDR3 extends over 16 amino acids. Trimming left V 0 bases short and J 2 bases short, with 9 bases between. From germline, CDR1 is SGHRS and CDR2 YFSETQ. CDR3 region: CASSLEAGAYNSPLHF. In DNA, the CDR3 is TGCGCCAGCAGCTTGGAGGCAGGGGCCTATAATTCACCCCTCCACTTT.

The chain employs TRBV29-1 and TRBJ2-7; a weak D match, TRBD1 (6 bases). Germline lookup yields CDR1 SQVTM and CDR2 ANQGSEA. The CDR3 runs to 14 residues. With 5 bases removed from V and 4 bases from J, the gap between germline ends came to 18 bases. The CDR3 reads CSVQTGTPTYEQYF. DNA of the CDR3: TGCAGCGTTCAGACAGGAACGCCAACGTACGAGCAGTACTTC.

This clone was seen once. The chain employs TRBV19 and TRBJ1-5; maybe TRBD1 (6 bases). Trimming left V 11 bases short and J 2 bases short, with 13 bases between. Looked up from germline, CDR1 is LNHDA and CDR2 is SQIVND (reference sequence). This CDR3 has 13 residues. CDR3 residues: CAAGGGGNQPQHF. In nucleotides, the CDR3 is TGTGCCGCCGGAGGGGGGGGCAATCAGCCCCAGCATTTT.

The chain has TRBV7-2 and TRBJ1-2, with 8 bases aligning to TRBD1. This CDR3 is 16 amino acids long. The V gene end was trimmed by 5 bases and the J gene end by 2 bases; junction bases not matched to a gene: 10. The germline gives CDR1 SGHTA, CDR2 FQGNSA. The CDR3 here is CASSTHGRGLNYGYTF. The DNA of the CDR3 is TGTGCCAGCAGCACTCATGGCAGGGGGCTAAACTATGGCTACACCTTC.

The chain joins TRBV5-1 to TRBJ1-3; TRBD1 matches 8 bases. Per the germline V gene, CDR1 is SGHRS and CDR2 is YFSETQ. This CDR3 contains 16 residues. With 4 bases clipped from V and 1 base from J, the junction kept 7 bases outside the gene matches. The CDR3 bases are TGCGCCAGCAGCCGGACAGGGACCCAATCTGGAAACACCATATATTTT. It translates to CASSRTGTQSGNTIYF. Together with reference TRBV5-1 and TRBJ1-3, the CDR3 gives the full variable domain: KAGVTQTPRYLIKTRGQQVTLSCSPISGHRSVSWYQQTPGQGLQFLFEYFSETQRNKGNFPGRFSGRQFSNSRSEMNVSTLELGDSALYLCASSRTGTQSGNTIYFGEGSWLTVV.

The rearrangement joins TRBV29-1 to TRBJ2-1, with 10 bases lining up with TRBD2. Trimming at V came to 7 bases and at J to 12 bases, leaving 6 bases not matched to a gene. CDR1 is SQVTM and CDR2 is ANQGSEA in the germline V gene. The CDR3 length is 11 residues. The CDR3 region has the DNA TGCAGCGGGAAACTAGCGGGACGGCAGTTCTTC. Translation gives CSGKLAGRQFF.

In its sample, this clone was seen once. V usage is TRBV28 and J usage is TRBJ1-2, with 8 bases that match TRBD1. V was clipped by 5 bases and J by 2 bases; unmatched bases: 4. CDR3 length: 14 residues. Germline CDR1 MDHEN, CDR2 SYDVKM. The CDR3 DNA reads as TGTGCCAGCAGTCTGCGACAGGGGAACTATGGCTACACCTTC. Its translation: CASSLRQGNYGYTF.

The J gene is TRBJ2-5, the V gene TRBV29-1, with D possibly TRBD1 on 6 matching bases. CDR1 and CDR2 (germline): SQVTM, ANQGSEA. The CDR3 runs 14 residues. The V end lost 6 bases, the J end lost 5 bases, and 19 bases lay between the germline ends. The CDR3 sequence: CSVQQGSIGETQYF. The CDR3 DNA sequence: TGCAGCGTGCAACAGGGTTCGATCGGGGAGACCCAGTACTTC.

This chain joins TRBV7-2 and TRBJ1-1; perhaps TRBD1 as D (5 bases). The CDR3 covers 14 residues. The germline gives CDR1 SGHTA, CDR2 FQGNSA. V lost 7 bases, J lost 0 bases, and 12 bases lay in between. CDR3 DNA: TGTGCCAGCACCCGCGGACAAGTGAACACTGAAGCTTTCTTT. Protein product: CASTRGQVNTEAFF.

This chain links TRBV15 with TRBJ1-3; tentative D call: TRBD1 (5 bases). The CDR3 covers 16 residues. The germline CDR1 and CDR2 sequences are LNHNV and YYDKDF (reference sequence). V lost 6 bases and J 0 bases, leaving 15 bases between the germline ends. The CDR3 is CATSRGGDFSGNTIYF. Written as DNA, the CDR3 is TGTGCCACCAGTCGAGGAGGGGACTTCTCTGGAAACACCATATATTTT.

The rearrangement links TRBV28 to TRBJ1-5, with a possible D match to TRBD1 (6 bases). Germline V gene data show CDR1 as MDHEN and CDR2 as SYDVKM. Trimming stripped 3 bases from V and 1 base from J, with 16 bases between. This CDR3 is 17 amino acids long. The CDR3 sequence is CASSLPNRVRSNQPQHF. In DNA, the CDR3 is TGTGCCAGCAGTTTGCCGAACAGGGTTAGGAGCAATCAGCCCCAGCATTTT.

V usage is TRBV4-1 and J usage is TRBJ1-4; TRBD1 aligns across 8 bases. Per the germline V gene, CDR1 is MGHRA and CDR2 is YSYEKL. This CDR3 has 15 amino acids. J lost 10 bases, V lost 6 bases, and 13 bases had no gene match. The CDR3: CASSTTGTGGLKLFF. The DNA for the CDR3 is TGCGCCAGCAGTACTACTGGGACAGGCGGGTTAAAACTGTTTTTT.

The chain carries TRBV18 and TRBJ2-7, with no clear D. The CDR3 runs to 18 residues. Germline V gene lookup returns CDR1 KGHSH and CDR2 LQKENI. V was shortened by 1 base and J by 3 bases, with 22 bases between the two germline ends. The CDR3 is CASSPRKARNPPIYEQYF. The CDR3 DNA follows: TGTGCCAGCTCACCACGCAAAGCCCGAAACCCCCCGATCTACGAGCAGTACTTC.

This clone was detected once. The chain combines TRBV7-9 with TRBJ2-1, with a weak D call TRBD2 (6 bases). V was clipped by 3 bases and J by 8 bases, with 14 bases between them. The CDR3 extends over 14 amino acids. CDR1 is SEHNR and CDR2 is FQNEAQ in the germline V gene (reference sequence). In nucleotides, the CDR3 is TGTGCCAGCAGCTTGGGCGGGATGAGAGATGAGCAGTTCTTC. Protein: CASSLGGMRDEQFF.

V usage is TRBV2 and J usage is TRBJ1-1; 9 bases are a match to TRBD1. After removal of 4 bases from V and 4 bases from J, the junction contained 7 bases not matched to a gene. The CDR3 totals 15 residues. The V gene's germline CDR1 is SNHLY and CDR2 FYNNEI. CDR3 bases: TGTGCCAGCAGTGTGGGACAGGGAGGGAGCACTGAAGCTTTCTTT. Protein sequence: CASSVGQGGSTEAFF.

This chain connects TRBV7-3 to TRBJ1-6; D may be TRBD1 (6 bases). Deletions cut 3 bases from V and 6 bases from J, with 12 bases between. Germline CDR1 reads SGHTA; CDR2 reads FQGTGA. This CDR3 has 15 residues. CDR3 in amino acids: CASSLSGGPNSPLHF. The DNA for the CDR3 is TGTGCCAGCAGCTTGTCGGGGGGGCCTAATTCACCCCTCCACTTT.

This chain links TRBV10-1 with TRBJ1-2; D perhaps matches TRBD1 (6 bases). Trimming removed 2 bases from V and 3 bases from J, with 16 bases in between. The germline V gene encodes CDR1 WNHNN and CDR2 SYGVQD (reference sequence). There are 16 residues in the CDR3. As DNA, the CDR3 is TGCGCCAGCAGTGAGCGGGCGAACAGGGTACACTATGGCTACACCTTC. This sequence encodes CASSERANRVHYGYTF.

This clone was observed a few times. This chain links TRBV18 with TRBJ2-1; TRBD1 matches 10 bases. V shed 2 bases, J shed 7 bases, and the junction held 5 bases outside the gene matches. This CDR3 has 15 amino acids. CDR1 is KGHSH and CDR2 is LQKENI in the germline V gene. CDR3 nucleotides: TGTGCCAGCTCACCATCGACAGGGGGCCGGAATGAGCAGTTCTTC. It yields the protein CASSPSTGGRNEQFF. Full variable domain (remainder filled in from reference TRBV18 and TRBJ2-1): NAGVMQNPRHLVRRRGQEARLRCSPMKGHSHVYWYRQLPEEGLKFMVYLQKENIIDESGMPKERFSAEFPKEGPSILRIQQVVRGDSAAYFCASSPSTGGRNEQFFGPGTRLTVL.

This clone has just a few counts. The V gene is TRBV6-1, the J gene TRBJ2-7; D is unresolved. CDR3 length: 14 amino acids. Trimming shortened V by 1 base and J by 5 bases, and 12 bases separated the two germline ends. Looked up from germline, CDR1 is MNHNS and CDR2 is SASEGT. CDR3 loop: CASSEGLNTNEQYF. CDR3 nucleotide sequence: TGTGCCAGCAGTGAAGGCCTAAATACCAACGAGCAGTACTTC.

V usage is TRBV2 and J usage is TRBJ1-1; no clear D gene. Germline lookup yields CDR1 SNHLY and CDR2 FYNNEI. The V gene lost 6 bases and the J gene lost 0 bases, with 11 bases spanning the gap. This CDR3 has 14 residues. The CDR3 protein is CASSDIDMNTEAFF. CDR3 in DNA: TGTGCCAGCAGCGATATAGATATGAACACTGAAGCTTTCTTT.

J is TRBJ1-3 and V is TRBV28; TRBD1 matches at 8 bases. CDR3 length: 15 amino acids. Trimming took 9 bases from V and 8 from J; bases not matched to a gene: 15. Germline loops: CDR1 MDHEN, CDR2 SYDVKM. The CDR3 here is CASLAHDRGGDTIYF. In DNA, the CDR3 is TGTGCCAGTCTGGCCCACGACAGGGGAGGAGACACCATATATTTT.

The genes are TRBV5-1 and TRBJ2-7, with D maybe TRBD1 (5 bases). There are 15 residues in the CDR3. V lost 0 bases and J 0 bases, leaving 10 bases between the germline ends. Germline V gives CDR1 SGHRS, CDR2 YFSETQ. The CDR3 region has the DNA TGCGCCAGCAGCTTGGCTGGACACTTCTCCTACGAGCAGTACTTC. Translation: CASSLAGHFSYEQYF.

The chain combines TRBV5-1 with TRBJ1-2; 9 nucleotides agree with TRBD1. The germline CDR1 and CDR2 sequences are SGHRS and YFSETQ. CDR3 length: 14 amino acids. V gave up 3 bases and J gave up 6 bases; unmatched junction bases: 6. The CDR3 is CASSWDRVEHGYTF. CDR3 sequence (DNA): TGCGCCAGCAGCTGGGACAGGGTGGAGCATGGCTACACCTTC.

For this clone: The junction shows a germline mismatch at one end, possibly a read error. The J gene is TRBJ2-1, the V gene TRBV28; 7 bases are a match to TRBD2. CDR1 and CDR2 (germline): MDHEN, SYDVKM. This CDR3 contains 16 residues. CDR3 coding DNA: TGTGCCAGCAGTATATGGGGTGGCGGGAGCCACAATGAGCAGTTCTTC. Protein sequence: CASSIWGGGSHNEQFF.

The rearrangement uses TRBV27 and TRBJ1-1; the match to TRBD1 covers 10 bases. The V gene's germline CDR1 is MNHEY and CDR2 SMNVEV (reference sequence). The CDR3 length is 17 residues. Trimming at V came to 6 bases and at J to 0 bases, leaving 10 bases not matched to a gene. In DNA form, the CDR3 reads TGTGCCAGCAGCACTTTAAGGACAGGGGGAATGAACACTGAAGCTTTCTTT. Protein product: CASSTLRTGGMNTEAFF.

The V call is TRBV9, the J call TRBJ1-1; tentatively, D is TRBD1 (5 bases). The germline V and J ends were trimmed by 4 bases and 11 bases, with 27 bases remaining between them. This CDR3 has 16 residues. Looked up from germline, CDR1 is SGDLS and CDR2 is YYNGEE. The DNA for the CDR3 is TGTGCCAGCAGCCCCTCCGGGGGAACCATCGCCGTGAGGGCTTTCTTT. Translation gives CASSPSGGTIAVRAFF.